This TCR beta chain was observed in a study of blood T cell repertoires in COVID-19 (dated by TCRdb to 2019 to 2021). Regarding the study in general: Samples covering the acute and convalescent phases of COVID-19 were provided by collaborators in the United States, Italy and Spain. The sample metadata nearly always contained a de-identified subject ID, COVID-19 status, age in years and sex. Deeply sampled blood TCRbeta repertoires from subjects exposed to, actively infected with, or recovered from COVID-19 were included in the dataset. The samples were drawn from the first 160 participants of the ongoing ImmuneRACE study and from some 1,300 subjects provided by 6 global collaborators. Where available, HLA class I and class II types were taken from metadata supplied by the sample provider and were not determined by assay-based typing. The prospective study material was composed of cDNA or gDNA derived from T cells, B-cell-depleted T cells, or PBMCs. The repertoires were made available in a free public database intended to serve as a resource for research on the immune response to SARS-CoV-2. Summary of the overall study and its limitations: Clinical and demographic metadata were provided uncurated, with the amount varying by source and participant.

Of note for this clone: This receptor's antigen is unknown. No qualities accompany the bases; no much larger clone lies one base away.

The immunoSEQ Assay, a bias-controlled multiplex PCR, was used to amplify TCRbeta CDR3 regions from genomic DNA. The study's own analysis went as follows. The number of nucleated cells in each sample was estimated from the amplification of reference gene primers within the assay. To quantify the absolute abundance of each unique TCRbeta CDR3 rearrangement, sequence reads were collapsed and filtered. For each sample, productive Simpson clonality was calculated by taking the square root of Simpson's diversity index across productive rearrangements. Imported from immuneACCESS, the table was reduced by TCRdb to in-frame sequences with V and J called. These copies leave out some clones; in studies compared against another copy, an unresolved V gene accounts for under half, and the cause of the remainder is not known. D and trimming were read from the DNA, whereas the V and J calls and clone size are those reported in that table. Present in this sample are approximately 250,000 clones, roughly 88% of which were seen just once. Clones ranked in the top ten supply approximately 1% of the sample.

At the junction V is shortened by 0 bases and J by 4 bases, with 13 bases in between. Taken from the germline V gene, the CDR1 and CDR2 loops are MRHNA and SNTAGT. The CDR3 goes from the cysteine to the phenylalanine over 16 residues. Of the read, only the CDR3 DNA is kept; its 48 bases are in frame from base 1. Enrolling through a virtual design, the prospective study's participants ranged in age from roughly 18 to 95 years and lived across about two dozen United States geographic areas. In the prospective study, participants were assigned to cohorts based on the clinical history participants reported in a screening survey and a study questionnaire. Recovered participants in ImmuneRACE Cohort 3 were defined as having two consecutive negative NP/OP PCR tests, clearance from a healthcare professional, or resolution of symptoms. Mobile phlebotomists in the prospective study collected whole blood, serum and a nasopharyngeal or oropharyngeal swab from every participant. Prospective study participants could optionally give additional blood draws and questionnaires over an approximately 2-month period. Before DNA extraction, prospective study blood samples were shipped either frozen or at room temperature.

The sequence derives from a woman aged 30 to 39 who had recovered from COVID-19. The sequence is built from TRBV6-4 and TRBJ1-5, with the D gene not confidently named. Sequencing was carried out using PBMCs or T cells enriched from blood (not recorded which). The nucleotide sequence is TGTGCCAGCAGTGACTCGGGAGGGTTCGGGAATCAGCCCCAGCATTTT. The encoded protein is CASSDSGGFGNQPQHF.